Sequencing of this TCR beta chain was carried out in a study of blood T cells in healthy people across ages. Germline CDR1 reads SGHTA; CDR2 reads FQGNSA. The CDR3 covers 17 residues. The V gene end was trimmed by 4 bases and the J gene end by 13 bases; junction bases not matched to a gene: 17. This clonotype has ten or more counts. The authors ran a second PCR of about 6 to 11 cycles using a sample-barcoded 5' primer and a J-beta primer mix. TCRdb re-derived calls from the 5' RACE reads in MiXCR, one entry per CDR3 protein. The data hold 850,000 to 950,000 distinct CDR3 sequences, with about 28% observed a single time.

This clonotype was obtained from a woman of 80 years or more in good health. What was sequenced was blood. The V call is TRBV7-2, the J call TRBJ2-1; 12 bases are shared with TRBD2. CDR3 region: CASSSALLAGGSKGQFF. In DNA form, the CDR3 reads TGTGCCAGCAGCTCCGCCCTCCTAGCGGGGGGGTCGAAGGGTCAGTTCTTC.